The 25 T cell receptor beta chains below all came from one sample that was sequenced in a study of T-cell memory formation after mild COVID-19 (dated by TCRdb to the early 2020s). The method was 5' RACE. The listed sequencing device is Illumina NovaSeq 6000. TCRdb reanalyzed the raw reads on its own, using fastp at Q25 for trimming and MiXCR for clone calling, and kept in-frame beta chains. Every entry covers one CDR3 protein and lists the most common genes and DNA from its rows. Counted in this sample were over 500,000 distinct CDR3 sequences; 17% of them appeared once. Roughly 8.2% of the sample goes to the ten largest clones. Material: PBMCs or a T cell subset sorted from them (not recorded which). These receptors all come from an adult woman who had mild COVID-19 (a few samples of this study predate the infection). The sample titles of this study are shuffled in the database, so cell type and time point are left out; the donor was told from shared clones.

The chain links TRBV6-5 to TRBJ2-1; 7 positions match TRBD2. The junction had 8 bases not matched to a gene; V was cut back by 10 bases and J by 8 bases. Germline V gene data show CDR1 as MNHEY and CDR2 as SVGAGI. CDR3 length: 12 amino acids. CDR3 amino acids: CATALADDEQFF. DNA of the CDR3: TGTGCCACCGCCCTAGCGGACGATGAGCAGTTCTTC.

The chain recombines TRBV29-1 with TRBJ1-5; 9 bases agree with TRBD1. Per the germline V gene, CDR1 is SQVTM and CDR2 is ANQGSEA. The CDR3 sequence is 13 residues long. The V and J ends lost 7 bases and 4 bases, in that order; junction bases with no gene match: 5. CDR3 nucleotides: TGCAGCGCCCGGACAGGGGTTAATCAGCCCCAGCATTTT. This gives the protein CSARTGVNQPQHF.

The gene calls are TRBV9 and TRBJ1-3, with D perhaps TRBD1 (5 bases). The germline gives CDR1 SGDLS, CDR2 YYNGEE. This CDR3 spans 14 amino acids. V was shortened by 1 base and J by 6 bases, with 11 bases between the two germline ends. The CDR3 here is CASSVSGGENTIYF. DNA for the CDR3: TGTGCCAGCAGCGTATCAGGAGGGGAAAACACCATATATTTT. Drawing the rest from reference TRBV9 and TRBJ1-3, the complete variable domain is DSGVTQTPKHLITATGQRVTLRCSPRSGDLSVYWYQQSLDQGLQFLIQYYNGEERAKGNILERFSAQQFPDLHSELNLSSLELGDSALYFCASSVSGGENTIYFGEGSWLTVV.

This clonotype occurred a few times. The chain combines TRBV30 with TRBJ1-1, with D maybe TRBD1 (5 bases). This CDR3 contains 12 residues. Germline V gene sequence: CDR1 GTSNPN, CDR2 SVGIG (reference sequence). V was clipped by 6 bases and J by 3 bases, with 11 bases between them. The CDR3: CACNDRDTEAFF. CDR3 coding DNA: TGTGCCTGTAATGACAGAGACACTGAAGCTTTCTTT.

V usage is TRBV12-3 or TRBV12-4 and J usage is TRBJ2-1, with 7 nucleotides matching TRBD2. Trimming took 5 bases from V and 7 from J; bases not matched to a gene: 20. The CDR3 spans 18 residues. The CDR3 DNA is TGTGCCAGCAGTCCCCCCTTCATCCACCGGGGGGTTGGTAATGAGCAGTTCTTC. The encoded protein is CASSPPFIHRGVGNEQFF.

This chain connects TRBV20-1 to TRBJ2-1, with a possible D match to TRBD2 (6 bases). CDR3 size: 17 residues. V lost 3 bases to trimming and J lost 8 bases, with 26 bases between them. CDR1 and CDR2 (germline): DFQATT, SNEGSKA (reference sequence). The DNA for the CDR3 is TGCAGTGCTAGTATAATATCCGGGGCTAATACGGGGGATGAGCAGTTCTTC. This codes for CSASIISGANTGDEQFF.

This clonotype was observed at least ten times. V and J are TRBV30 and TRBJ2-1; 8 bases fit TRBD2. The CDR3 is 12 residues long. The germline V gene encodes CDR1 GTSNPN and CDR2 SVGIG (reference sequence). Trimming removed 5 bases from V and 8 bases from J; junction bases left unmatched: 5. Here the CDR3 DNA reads TGTGCCTGGCGGGGGGGCGTAGATGAGCAGTTCTTC. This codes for CAWRGGVDEQFF.

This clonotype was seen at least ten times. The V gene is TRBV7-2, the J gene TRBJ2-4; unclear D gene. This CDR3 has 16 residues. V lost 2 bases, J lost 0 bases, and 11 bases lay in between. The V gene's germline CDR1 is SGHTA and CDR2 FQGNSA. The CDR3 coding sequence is TGTGCCAGCAGCTTACCTGGAGTAGTAGCCAAAAACATTCAGTACTTC. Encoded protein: CASSLPGVVAKNIQYF.

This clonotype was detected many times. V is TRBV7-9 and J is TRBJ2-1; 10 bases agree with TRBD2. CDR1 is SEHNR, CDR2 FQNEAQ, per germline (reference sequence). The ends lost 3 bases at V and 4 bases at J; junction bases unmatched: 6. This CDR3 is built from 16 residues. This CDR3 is CASSFSQGLAYNEQFF. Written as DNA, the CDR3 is TGTGCCAGCAGCTTCTCCCAGGGACTAGCGTACAATGAGCAGTTCTTC.

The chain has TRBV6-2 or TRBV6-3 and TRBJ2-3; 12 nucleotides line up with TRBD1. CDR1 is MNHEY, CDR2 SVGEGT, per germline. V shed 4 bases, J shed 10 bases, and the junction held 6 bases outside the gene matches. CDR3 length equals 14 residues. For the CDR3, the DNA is TGTGCCAGCAGTTTAGGGACAGGGGGCCCCGCGCAGTATTTT. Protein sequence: CASSLGTGGPAQYF.

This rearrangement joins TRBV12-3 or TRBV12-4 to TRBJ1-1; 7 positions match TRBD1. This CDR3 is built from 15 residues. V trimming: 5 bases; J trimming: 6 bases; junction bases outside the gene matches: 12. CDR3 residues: CASSEQGSDRAEAFF. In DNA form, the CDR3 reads TGTGCCAGCAGTGAACAGGGGAGTGATCGCGCTGAAGCTTTCTTT.

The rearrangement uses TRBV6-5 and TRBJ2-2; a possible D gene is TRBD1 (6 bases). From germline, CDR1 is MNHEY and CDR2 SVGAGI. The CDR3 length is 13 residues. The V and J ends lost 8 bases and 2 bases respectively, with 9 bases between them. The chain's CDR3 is CASEGVNTGELFF. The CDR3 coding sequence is TGTGCCAGCGAGGGGGTCAACACCGGGGAGCTGTTTTTT.

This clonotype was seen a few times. The CDR3 DNA reads as TGTGCCAGCAGCGGCTGGGACAGGGCCTACAATGAGCAGTTCTTC. Protein sequence: CASSGWDRAYNEQFF. The rearrangement uses TRBV12-3 or TRBV12-4 and TRBJ2-1; 9 bases align to TRBD1. The CDR3 extends over 15 amino acids. The V segment lost 6 bases and the J segment 2 bases; nucleotides outside the gene matches: 5.

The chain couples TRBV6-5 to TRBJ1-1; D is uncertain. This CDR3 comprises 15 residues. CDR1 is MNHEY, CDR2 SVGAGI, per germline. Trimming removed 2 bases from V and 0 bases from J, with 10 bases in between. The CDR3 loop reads CASSYGVLMNTEAFF. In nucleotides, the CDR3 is TGTGCCAGCAGTTACGGGGTACTCATGAACACTGAAGCTTTCTTT.

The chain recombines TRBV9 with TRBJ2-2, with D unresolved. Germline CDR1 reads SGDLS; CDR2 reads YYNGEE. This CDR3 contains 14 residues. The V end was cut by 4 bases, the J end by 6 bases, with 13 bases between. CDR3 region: CASSPGRASGELFF. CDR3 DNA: TGTGCCAGCAGCCCTGGACGTGCATCCGGGGAGCTGTTTTTT. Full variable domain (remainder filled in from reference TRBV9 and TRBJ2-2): DSGVTQTPKHLITATGQRVTLRCSPRSGDLSVYWYQQSLDQGLQFLIQYYNGEERAKGNILERFSAQQFPDLHSELNLSSLELGDSALYFCASSPGRASGELFFGEGSRLTVL.

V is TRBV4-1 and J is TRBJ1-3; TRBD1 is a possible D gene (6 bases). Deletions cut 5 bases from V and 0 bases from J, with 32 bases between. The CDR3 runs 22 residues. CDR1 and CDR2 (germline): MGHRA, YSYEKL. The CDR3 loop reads CASSVRGGDALGGPFSGNTIYF. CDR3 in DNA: TGCGCCAGCAGCGTCAGGGGCGGAGACGCCCTGGGGGGTCCTTTCTCTGGAAACACCATATATTTT.

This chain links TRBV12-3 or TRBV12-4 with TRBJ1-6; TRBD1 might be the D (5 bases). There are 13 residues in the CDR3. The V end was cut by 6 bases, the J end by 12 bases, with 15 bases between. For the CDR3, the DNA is TGTGCCAGCAGACCAACGGGGGATCTACCCCTCCACTTT. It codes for CASRPTGDLPLHF.

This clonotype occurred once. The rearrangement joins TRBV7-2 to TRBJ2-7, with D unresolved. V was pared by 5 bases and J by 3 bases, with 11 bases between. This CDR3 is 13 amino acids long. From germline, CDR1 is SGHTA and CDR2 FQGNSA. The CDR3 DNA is TGTGCCAGCAGCCCCGGCTCCGGCTACGAGCAGTACTTC. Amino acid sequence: CASSPGSGYEQYF.

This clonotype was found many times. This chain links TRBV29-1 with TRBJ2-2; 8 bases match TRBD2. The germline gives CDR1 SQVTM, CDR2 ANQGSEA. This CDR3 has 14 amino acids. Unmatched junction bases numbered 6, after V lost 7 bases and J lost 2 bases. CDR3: CSADRGGNTGELFF. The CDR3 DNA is TGCAGCGCCGACCGGGGGGGAAACACCGGGGAGCTGTTTTTT.

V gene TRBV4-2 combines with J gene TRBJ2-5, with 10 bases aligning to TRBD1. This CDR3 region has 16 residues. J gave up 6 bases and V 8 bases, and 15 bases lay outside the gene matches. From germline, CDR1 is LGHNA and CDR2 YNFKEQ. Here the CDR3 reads CASSISGTGVFKTQYF. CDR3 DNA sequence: TGTGCCAGCTCGATCAGCGGGACAGGGGTCTTTAAGACCCAGTACTTC.

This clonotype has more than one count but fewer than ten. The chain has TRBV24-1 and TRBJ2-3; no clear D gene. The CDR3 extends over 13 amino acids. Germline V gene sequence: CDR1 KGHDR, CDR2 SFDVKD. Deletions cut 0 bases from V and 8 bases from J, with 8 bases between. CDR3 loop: CATSDLRYATQYF. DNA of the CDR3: TGTGCCACCAGTGATTTGAGGTACGCTACGCAGTATTTT.

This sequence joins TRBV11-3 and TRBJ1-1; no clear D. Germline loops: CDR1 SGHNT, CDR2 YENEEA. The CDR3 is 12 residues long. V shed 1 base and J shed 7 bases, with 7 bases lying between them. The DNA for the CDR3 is TGTGCCAGCAGCTTAGGCCCGGGTGAAGCTTTCTTT. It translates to CASSLGPGEAFF.

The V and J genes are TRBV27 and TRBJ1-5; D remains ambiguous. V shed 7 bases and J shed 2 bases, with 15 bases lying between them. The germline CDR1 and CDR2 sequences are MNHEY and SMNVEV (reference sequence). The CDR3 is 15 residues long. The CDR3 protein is CASIAGREGNQPQHF. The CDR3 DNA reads TGTGCCAGCATCGCGGGGAGGGAAGGCAATCAGCCCCAGCATTTT.

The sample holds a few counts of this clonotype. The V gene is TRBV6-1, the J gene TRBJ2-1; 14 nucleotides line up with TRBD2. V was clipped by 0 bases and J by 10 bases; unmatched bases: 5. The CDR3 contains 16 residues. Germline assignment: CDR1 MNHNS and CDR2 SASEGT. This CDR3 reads CASSEAQGLAGAEQFF. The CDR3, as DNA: TGTGCCAGCAGTGAAGCTCAGGGACTAGCGGGGGCAGAGCAGTTCTTC.

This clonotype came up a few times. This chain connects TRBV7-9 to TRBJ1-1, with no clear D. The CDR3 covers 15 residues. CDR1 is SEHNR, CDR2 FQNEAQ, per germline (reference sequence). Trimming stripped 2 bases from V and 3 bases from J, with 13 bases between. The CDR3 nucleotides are TGTGCCAGCAGCTTAAACTTGAGGTTCGACACTGAAGCTTTCTTT. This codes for CASSLNLRFDTEAFF.